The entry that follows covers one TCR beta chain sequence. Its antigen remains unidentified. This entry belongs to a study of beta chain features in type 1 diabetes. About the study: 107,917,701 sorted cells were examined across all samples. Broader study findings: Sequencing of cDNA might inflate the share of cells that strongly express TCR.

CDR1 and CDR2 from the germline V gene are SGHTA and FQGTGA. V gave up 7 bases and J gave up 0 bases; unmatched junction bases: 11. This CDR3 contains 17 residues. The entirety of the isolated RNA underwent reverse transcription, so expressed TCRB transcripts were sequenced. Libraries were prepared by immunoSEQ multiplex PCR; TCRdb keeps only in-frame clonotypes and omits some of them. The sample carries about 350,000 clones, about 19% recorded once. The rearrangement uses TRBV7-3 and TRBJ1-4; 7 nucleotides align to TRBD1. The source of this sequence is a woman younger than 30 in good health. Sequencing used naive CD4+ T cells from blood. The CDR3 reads CASTPGGRAATNEKLFF. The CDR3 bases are TGTGCCAGCACCCCAGGGGGAAGGGCCGCAACTAATGAAAAACTGTTTTTT.